What follows are 16 T cell receptor beta chains derived from one specimen sequenced in a study of blood T cell repertoires in COVID-19. The method was immunoSEQ multiplex PCR; TCRdb's version includes in-frame clones alone and lacks a portion of them. Of fewer than 65,000 clones listed, around 93% are singletons. Sequenced input: peripheral blood. The source is a woman aged 55-70 years with active or convalescent COVID-19.

This rearrangement joins TRBV6-5 to TRBJ1-2; no clear D. Germline lookup yields CDR1 MNHEY and CDR2 SVGAGI. The CDR3 runs 13 residues. V shed 7 bases and J shed 7 bases, with 16 bases lying between them. The CDR3 nucleotides are TGTGCCAGCAATCGGGATGGTGTTCCTGGCTACACCTTC. Translated: CASNRDGVPGYTF.

The V call is TRBV10-2, the J call TRBJ1-1; 12 nucleotides line up with TRBD1. V dropped 6 bases and J dropped 10; count of bases not matched to a gene: 12. Looked up from germline, CDR1 is WSHSY and CDR2 is SAAADI. There are 15 residues in the CDR3. The CDR3 here is CASSAGTGGGRRAFF. In nucleotides, the CDR3 is TGCGCCAGCAGCGCCGGGACAGGGGGCGGCAGGAGAGCTTTCTTT.

This clone was counted between two and nine times. The genes are TRBV10-3 and TRBJ1-6; no definite D call. V gave up 0 bases and J gave up 0 bases, with 6 bases separating them. CDR1 and CDR2 (germline): ENHRY, SYGVKD. The CDR3 consists of 16 residues. The CDR3 DNA follows: TGTGCCATCAGTGAGTCTGGGAGCTCCTATAATTCACCCCTCCACTTT. This codes for CAISESGSSYNSPLHF.

A single count supports this clone. V gene TRBV28 combines with J gene TRBJ2-2; D remains unclear. CDR1 and CDR2 (germline): MDHEN, SYDVKM. The CDR3 is made up of 12 amino acids. The V gene lost 4 bases and the J gene lost 4 bases, with 4 bases spanning the gap. The CDR3 is CASSSITGELFF. For the CDR3, the DNA is TGTGCCAGCAGTTCCATCACCGGGGAGCTGTTTTTT.

This chain connects TRBV9 to TRBJ1-5, with 8 bases aligning to TRBD1. J gave up 7 bases and V 0 bases, and 6 bases lay outside the gene matches. The germline V gene encodes CDR1 SGDLS and CDR2 YYNGEE. CDR3 length: 15 residues. CDR3 sequence: CASSVDDRGGQPQHF. The CDR3 DNA reads as TGTGCCAGCAGCGTAGACGACAGGGGTGGACAGCCCCAGCATTTT.

The chain couples TRBV2 to TRBJ1-5, with a tentative D call TRBD1 (6 bases). The CDR3 totals 13 residues. V lost 9 bases, J lost 3 bases, and 12 bases lay in between. Germline values: CDR1 SNHLY, CDR2 FYNNEI. CDR3 DNA sequence: TGTGCCAGTAAAGACAGGACCAATCAGCCCCAGCATTTT. It is translated as CASKDRTNQPQHF.

The chain is built from TRBV27 and TRBJ1-5; a possible D gene is TRBD1 (5 bases). V lost 5 bases and J 0 bases, leaving 11 bases between the germline ends. This CDR3 region has 15 residues. Germline CDR1 is MNHEY and CDR2 is SMNVEV (reference sequence). The CDR3 loop reads CASSPSRDSNQPQHF. The CDR3 nucleotides read TGTGCCAGCAGTCCCTCCAGGGATAGCAATCAGCCCCAGCATTTT.

This rearrangement joins TRBV28 to TRBJ1-6, with 8 bases fitting TRBD1. Germline V gives CDR1 MDHEN, CDR2 SYDVKM. The CDR3 has 16 residues. V lost 2 bases and J lost 6; bases outside the gene matches: 6. This CDR3 is CASSLKTGGGNSPLHF. Here the CDR3 DNA reads TGTGCCAGCAGTTTAAAAACAGGGGGAGGTAATTCACCCCTCCACTTT.

The chain recombines TRBV19 with TRBJ2-5; maybe TRBD1 (6 bases). V was clipped by 7 bases and J by 5 bases, with 20 bases between them. This CDR3 is built from 15 residues. Germline V gene lookup returns CDR1 LNHDA and CDR2 SQIVND (reference sequence). DNA of the CDR3: TGTGCCAGTACCATATCCGGCAATAGGGGGGAGACCCAGTACTTC. It encodes CASTISGNRGETQYF.

The chain joins TRBV3-1 (or the pseudogene TRBV3-2) to TRBJ1-2, with TRBD1 identical over 7 bases. The junction had 3 bases not matched to a gene; V was cut back by 3 bases and J by 8 bases. The CDR3 has 12 amino acids. Germline V lookup: CDR1 LGHDT, CDR2 YNNKEL (reference sequence). CDR3: CASSQRTGGYTF. The CDR3, as DNA: TGTGCCAGCAGCCAGAGGACAGGCGGCTACACCTTC.

The chain uses TRBV5-4 and TRBJ2-7, with D perhaps matching TRBD1 (6 bases). This CDR3 spans 12 amino acids. Looked up from germline, CDR1 is SGHNT and CDR2 is YYREEE (reference sequence). Trimming cost V 3 bases and J 6 bases, with 10 bases left between them. CDR3 DNA sequence: TGTGCCAGCAGCTCACAGGGCGTCGAGCAGTACTTC. Translation gives CASSSQGVEQYF.

The chain is built from TRBV5-1 and TRBJ2-2; D gene uncertain. The germline gives CDR1 SGHRS, CDR2 YFSETQ. The CDR3 has 14 amino acids. Trimming pared 3 bases from V and 2 bases from J, leaving 8 bases between. CDR3 protein: CASSSDTNTGELFF. The CDR3 DNA reads TGCGCCAGCAGCTCCGACACAAACACCGGGGAGCTGTTTTTT.

This clone was seen more than once but under ten times. The chain joins TRBV2 to TRBJ1-6; the D gene is possibly TRBD1 (6 bases). The ends were cut back, 6 bases at V and 5 bases at J, with 17 bases in the middle. The CDR3 has 16 residues. From germline, CDR1 is SNHLY and CDR2 FYNNEI. CDR3 region: CASRLRGGRDNSPLHF. The CDR3 coding sequence is TGTGCCAGCAGACTCCGGGGGGGGCGCGATAATTCACCCCTCCACTTT.

This rearrangement joins TRBV18 to TRBJ1-1; D is possibly TRBD1 (5 bases). Trimming took off 6 bases at V and 5 bases at J, with 13 bases between the two ends. Per germline, CDR1 KGHSH and CDR2 LQKENI. There are 13 residues in the CDR3. CDR3 nucleotides: TGTGCCAGCTCCTTCTCGACAGAGACTGAAGCTTTCTTT. Translated, it gives CASSFSTETEAFF.

This chain joins TRBV5-1 and TRBJ2-2, with D possibly TRBD1 on 6 matching bases. Germline assignment: CDR1 SGHRS and CDR2 YFSETQ. V lost 3 bases and J lost 2, with 11 bases in between. This CDR3 spans 15 amino acids. The CDR3 coding sequence is TGCGCCAGCAGCTATACAGGGTCCAACACCGGGGAGCTGTTTTTT. Translated: CASSYTGSNTGELFF.

This clone was found once. The chain uses TRBV7-9 and TRBJ2-1; possible D gene TRBD2, 5 bases. The germline V gene encodes CDR1 SEHNR and CDR2 FQNEAQ (reference sequence). V was cut by 6 bases and J by 12 bases, with 18 bases left in between. The CDR3 is made up of 13 amino acids. CDR3 protein: CASSQRALGMQFF. CDR3 DNA sequence: TGTGCCAGCAGTCAAAGGGCCCTCGGGATGCAGTTCTTC.